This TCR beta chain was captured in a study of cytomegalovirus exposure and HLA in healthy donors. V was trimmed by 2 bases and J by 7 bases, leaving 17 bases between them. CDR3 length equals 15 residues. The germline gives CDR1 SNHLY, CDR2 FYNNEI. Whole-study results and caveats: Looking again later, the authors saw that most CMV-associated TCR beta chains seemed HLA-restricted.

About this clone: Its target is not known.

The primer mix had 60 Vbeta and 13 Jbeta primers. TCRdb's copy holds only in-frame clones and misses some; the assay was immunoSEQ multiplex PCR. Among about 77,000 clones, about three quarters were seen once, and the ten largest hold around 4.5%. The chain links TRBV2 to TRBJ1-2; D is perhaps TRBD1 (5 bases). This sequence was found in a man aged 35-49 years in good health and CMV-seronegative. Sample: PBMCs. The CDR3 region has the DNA TGTGCCAGCAGTGAAATTCTCCCAACAGGCGGTGGCTACACCTTC. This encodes CASSEILPTGGGYTF.